The source of this T cell receptor (beta chain) is a study of OX40 agonist ivuxolimab in advanced cancers. Study at large: A male proportion of 82.7% was recorded, with mean age approximately 57 years and range roughly 23 to 79. Broader study findings: Antigen specificity of clonally expanded peripheral T cells was not established.

Systemic immunosuppression or a history of autoimmune disease excluded patients. Clones were read by immunoSEQ multiplex PCR, and TCRdb kept only the in-frame ones, dropping some. The sample yields 65,000 to 90,000 clones, 70% to 90% seen once. In germline, CDR1 is SGHVS, CDR2 FQNEAQ. V trimming: 0 bases; J trimming: 4 bases; junction bases outside the gene matches: 9. The CDR3 covers 18 residues. A note on this clone: Its antigen is not identified.

Sequenced here: CD4+ or CD8+ T cells sorted from blood, sampled in a trial of the OX40 agonist ivuxolimab. This TCR was sampled from an adult with an advanced solid tumor such as melanoma, head and neck, liver or kidney cancer. V is TRBV7-8 and J is TRBJ1-5, with TRBD1 identical over 10 bases. CDR3 sequence: CASSLAGTGVFRNQPQHF. The CDR3 DNA is TGTGCCAGCAGCTTAGCTGGGACAGGGGTTTTTCGGAATCAGCCCCAGCATTTT.